One sample yielded the 17 T cell receptor beta chains listed below, sequenced in a study of T cells in localized non-small cell lung cancer. Here immunoSEQ multiplex PCR was the method, and the copy in TCRdb shows in-frame clones only, minus some. This sample has 50,000 to 60,000 clones; around 81% occur once, and the top ten carry about 4.7%. Sequencing used PBMCs, obtained before any cancer treatment. The receptors shown here come from a woman aged 40-75 years with stage II lung adenocarcinoma.

This clone was seen once. The genes are TRBV7-8 and TRBJ2-1; possible D gene TRBD2, 7 bases. The length of the CDR3 is 15 residues. Trimming cost V 4 bases and J 3 bases, with 13 bases left between them. Germline CDR1 SGHVS, CDR2 FQNEAQ. This CDR3 reads CASSSVGGDYNEQFF. Here the CDR3 DNA reads TGTGCCAGCAGCTCCGTAGGGGGGGACTACAATGAGCAGTTCTTC.

For this clone: One end of the junction fails to match germline, which may point to a read error. V and J are TRBV6-1 and TRBJ2-5; D could derive from TRBD1 or TRBD2 (5 bases each). The germline gives CDR1 MNHNS, CDR2 SASEGT. The CDR3 totals 17 residues. The CDR3 here is CASNEPGRSKIQETQYF. CDR3 sequence (DNA): TGTGCCAGCAATGAACCGGGACGGTCCAAGATCCAAGAGACCCAGTACTTC.

The CDR3 nucleotides read TGTGCCAGTAGTCCCCCGGGTGGGAACACTGAAGCTTTCTTT. This gives the protein CASSPPGGNTEAFF. The chain links TRBV19 to TRBJ1-1, with D unclear. Per the germline V gene, CDR1 is LNHDA and CDR2 is SQIVND (reference sequence). The CDR3 is 14 amino acids. V was trimmed by 5 bases and J by 1 base, leaving 11 bases between them.

This sequence joins TRBV19 and TRBJ2-4; D remains ambiguous. This CDR3 is built from 13 residues. Between the trimmed V and J ends, which lost 5 bases and 8 bases, there was a span of 13 bases. Germline CDR1 LNHDA, CDR2 SQIVND (reference sequence). This CDR3 reads CASSWGSGDIQYF. The DNA of the CDR3 is TGTGCCAGTAGTTGGGGTAGTGGGGACATTCAGTACTTC.

The chain carries TRBV9 and TRBJ2-7, with 8 bases lining up with TRBD1. Germline lookup yields CDR1 SGDLS and CDR2 YYNGEE. The CDR3 has 14 amino acids. J lost 2 bases, V lost 2 bases, and 3 bases had no gene match. In nucleotides, the CDR3 is TGTGCCAGCAGCGTGGGGACAGGCCCCTACGAGCAGTACTTC. Encoded protein: CASSVGTGPYEQYF.

The rearrangement links TRBV7-9 to TRBJ2-7, with D possibly called TRBD1 or TRBD2 (5 bases each). The CDR3 is made up of 13 amino acids. The V end was cut by 5 bases, the J end by 2 bases, with 10 bases between. Germline values: CDR1 SEHNR, CDR2 FQNEAQ (reference sequence). CDR3 coding DNA: TGTGCCAGCAGCCGGGACGGGACCTACGAGCAGTACTTC. Its translation: CASSRDGTYEQYF.

The chain uses TRBV9 and TRBJ2-1, with D perhaps TRBD1 (6 bases). Trimming left V 4 bases short and J 4 bases short, with 12 bases between. CDR1 and CDR2 (germline): SGDLS, YYNGEE. This CDR3 comprises 14 residues. CDR3 sequence reads: CASSPGTTYNEQFF. CDR3 DNA: TGTGCCAGCAGCCCCGGGACAACTTACAATGAGCAGTTCTTC. Based on the CDR3 plus reference TRBV9 and TRBJ2-1, the full variable domain is DSGVTQTPKHLITATGQRVTLRCSPRSGDLSVYWYQQSLDQGLQFLIQYYNGEERAKGNILERFSAQQFPDLHSELNLSSLELGDSALYFCASSPGTTYNEQFFGPGTRLTVL.

The V gene is TRBV18, the J gene TRBJ2-6; 7 nucleotides match TRBD2. CDR1 is KGHSH, CDR2 LQKENI, per germline. This CDR3 comprises 18 residues. Germline trimming cut 6 bases from V and 2 bases from J; bases unmatched to any gene: 13. Here the CDR3 DNA reads TGTGCCAGCTCCGCCTTCGAGACGGGAGGAGCTGGGGCCAACGTCCTGACTTTC. This codes for CASSAFETGGAGANVLTF.

This chain connects TRBV28 to TRBJ1-2; 8 bases align to TRBD1. CDR1 and CDR2 from the germline V gene are MDHEN and SYDVKM. This CDR3 has 15 amino acids. Unmatched junction bases numbered 5, after V lost 2 bases and J lost 3 bases. CDR3 DNA sequence: TGTGCCAGCAGTTTAGGACAGGGTTTTGACTATGGCTACACCTTC. Translation: CASSLGQGFDYGYTF.

The V gene is TRBV6-6, the J gene TRBJ1-1; D possibly corresponds to TRBD1 (5 bases). The V and J ends lost 2 bases and 0 bases respectively, with 13 bases between them. The V gene's germline CDR1 is MNHNY and CDR2 SVGAGI (reference sequence). This CDR3 has 16 residues. The CDR3 nucleotides read TGTGCCAGCAGTTACAGTCAGGGTTCGGTGAACACTGAAGCTTTCTTT. This codes for CASSYSQGSVNTEAFF.

This chain connects TRBV5-1 to TRBJ1-4; TRBD1 matches 8 bases. The junction had 11 bases not matched to a gene; V was cut back by 1 base and J by 0 bases. CDR1 is SGHRS and CDR2 is YFSETQ in the germline V gene. CDR3 length: 19 amino acids. CDR3 nucleotide sequence: TGCGCCAGCAGCTTGCAGGGGGCAAGGCGGGACGCAACTAATGAAAAACTGTTTTTT. Protein sequence: CASSLQGARRDATNEKLFF. Supplemented by reference TRBV5-1 and TRBJ1-4, the full variable domain reads KAGVTQTPRYLIKTRGQQVTLSCSPISGHRSVSWYQQTPGQGLQFLFEYFSETQRNKGNFPGRFSGRQFSNSRSEMNVSTLELGDSALYLCASSLQGARRDATNEKLFFGSGTQLSVL.

This chain joins TRBV7-9 and TRBJ2-7; 10 positions agree with TRBD2. The germline CDR1 and CDR2 sequences are SEHNR and FQNEAQ (reference sequence). The CDR3 loop spans 14 amino acids. The V and J ends lost 4 bases and 5 bases, in that order; junction bases with no gene match: 5. CDR3 loop: CASSSTSGDHEQYF. CDR3 nucleotides: TGTGCCAGCAGCTCCACTAGCGGGGACCACGAGCAGTACTTC.

The chain employs TRBV7-9 and TRBJ1-2; D is unresolved. The CDR3 spans 14 residues. Germline loops: CDR1 SEHNR, CDR2 FQNEAQ (reference sequence). Trimming took off 1 base at V and 4 bases at J, with 10 bases between the two ends. CDR3 protein: CASSLETAVYGYTF. CDR3 bases: TGTGCCAGCAGCTTAGAGACCGCCGTCTATGGCTACACCTTC.

The chain has TRBV6-5 and TRBJ1-5; the D is unclear. V was trimmed by 0 bases and J by 4 bases, leaving 10 bases between them. CDR1 MNHEY and CDR2 SVGAGI come from the germline V gene. The CDR3 contains 15 residues. In nucleotides, the CDR3 is TGTGCCAGCAGTTACTCGAGGGAAAGAAATCAGCCCCAGCATTTT. This translates into CASSYSRERNQPQHF.

CDR3 residues: CASSLSGLPSGNTIYF. The CDR3 DNA follows: TGTGCCAGCAGTTTATCGGGACTGCCCTCTGGAAACACCATATATTTT. This chain links TRBV27 with TRBJ1-3; weak D call: TRBD1 (5 bases). Germline CDR1 is MNHEY and CDR2 is SMNVEV (reference sequence). V was cut by 0 bases and J by 0 bases, with 9 bases left in between. The CDR3 is made up of 16 amino acids.

The chain joins TRBV11-1 to TRBJ2-5; 8 positions match TRBD2. Germline V gene data show CDR1 as SGHAT and CDR2 as FQDESV (reference sequence). The CDR3 covers 15 residues. V trimming: 5 bases; J trimming: 3 bases; junction bases outside the gene matches: 8. CDR3 loop: CASSPGGRGEETQYF. The CDR3 DNA reads TGTGCCAGCAGCCCGGGGGGGAGGGGAGAAGAGACCCAGTACTTC.

V usage is TRBV28 and J usage is TRBJ1-2; weak D call: TRBD1 (6 bases). Trimming removed 10 bases at V and 3 bases at J, with 18 bases between. The CDR3 extends over 14 amino acids. The germline CDR1 and CDR2 sequences are MDHEN and SYDVKM. The CDR3 DNA is TGTGCCACCCGGCACCAAACAGGGTACTATGGCTACACCTTC. Translated, it gives CATRHQTGYYGYTF.